The present T cell receptor beta chain was sequenced within a study of patients and donors after allogeneic stem cell transplantation. This clonotype was seen only a few times. CDR1 SGHDT and CDR2 YYEEEE come from the germline V gene. The V end was cut by 0 bases, the J end by 5 bases, with 16 bases between. The CDR3 totals 16 residues. TCRdb re-called the RT-PCR reads through MiXCR, storing one row per CDR3 protein. The profile shows about 960,000 distinct CDR3 sequences, over 15% of them singletons. The V gene is TRBV5-6, the J gene TRBJ2-3, with D perhaps matching TRBD1 or TRBD2 (6 bases each). The sample comprised blood, either unsorted or a sorted T cell fraction (not recorded which). This sequence originates from a human donor who was either an allogeneic HSCT recipient or a stem cell or donor lymphocyte infusion donor (not recorded which). It is not recorded whose cells these are; they may come from a transplant donor. The CDR3 region is CASSLAPGATGDTQYF. The CDR3 DNA is TGTGCCAGCAGCTTGGCCCCGGGGGCAACGGGAGATACGCAGTATTTT. Full variable domain (rest looked up from reference TRBV5-6 and TRBJ2-3): DAGVTQSPTHLIKTRGQQVTLRCSPKSGHDTVSWYQQALGQGPQFIFQYYEEEERQRGNFPDRFSGHQFPNYSSELNVNALLLGDSALYLCASSLAPGATGDTQYFGPGTRLTVL.